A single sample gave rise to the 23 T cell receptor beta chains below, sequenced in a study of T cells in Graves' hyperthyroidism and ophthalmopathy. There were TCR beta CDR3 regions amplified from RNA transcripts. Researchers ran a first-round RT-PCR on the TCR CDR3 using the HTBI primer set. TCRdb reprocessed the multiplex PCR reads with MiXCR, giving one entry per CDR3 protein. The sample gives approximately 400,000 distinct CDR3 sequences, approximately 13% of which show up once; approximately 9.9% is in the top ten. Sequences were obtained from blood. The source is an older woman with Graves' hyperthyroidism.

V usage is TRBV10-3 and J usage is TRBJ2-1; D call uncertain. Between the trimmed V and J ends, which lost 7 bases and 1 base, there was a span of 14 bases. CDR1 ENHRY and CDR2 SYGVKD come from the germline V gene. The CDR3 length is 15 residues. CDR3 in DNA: TGTGCCATCAACGGACGTAGCATATCCTACAATGAGCAGTTCTTC. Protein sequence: CAINGRSISYNEQFF.

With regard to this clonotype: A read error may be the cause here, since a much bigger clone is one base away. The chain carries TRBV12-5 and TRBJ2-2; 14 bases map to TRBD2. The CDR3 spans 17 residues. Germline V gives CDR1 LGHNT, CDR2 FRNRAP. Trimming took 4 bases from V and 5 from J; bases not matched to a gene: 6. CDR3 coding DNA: TGTGCTAGTGGTTCGGTACGACTAGCGGGAGGGACCGGGGAGCTGTTTTTT. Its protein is CASGSVRLAGGTGELFF.

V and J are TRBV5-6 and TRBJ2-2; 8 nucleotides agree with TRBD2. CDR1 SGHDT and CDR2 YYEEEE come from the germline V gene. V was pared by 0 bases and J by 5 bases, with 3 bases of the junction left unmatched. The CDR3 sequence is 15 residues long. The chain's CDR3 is CASSLGLAMTGELFF. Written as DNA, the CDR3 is TGTGCCAGCAGCTTGGGACTAGCGATGACCGGGGAGCTGTTTTTT.

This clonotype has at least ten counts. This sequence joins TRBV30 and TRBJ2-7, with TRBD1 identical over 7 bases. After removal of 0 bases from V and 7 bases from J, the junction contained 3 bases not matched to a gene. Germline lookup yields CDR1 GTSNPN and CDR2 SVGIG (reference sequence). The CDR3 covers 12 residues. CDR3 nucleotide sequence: TGTGCCTGGAGTGTACAGGGGACAGAGCAGTACTTC. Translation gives CAWSVQGTEQYF.

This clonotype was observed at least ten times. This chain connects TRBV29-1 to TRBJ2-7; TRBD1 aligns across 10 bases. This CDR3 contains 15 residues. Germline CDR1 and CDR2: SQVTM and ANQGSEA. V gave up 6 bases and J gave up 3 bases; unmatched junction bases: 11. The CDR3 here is CSVVGPTGGLYEQYF. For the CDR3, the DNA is TGCAGCGTAGTGGGCCCGACAGGGGGCCTCTACGAGCAGTACTTC.

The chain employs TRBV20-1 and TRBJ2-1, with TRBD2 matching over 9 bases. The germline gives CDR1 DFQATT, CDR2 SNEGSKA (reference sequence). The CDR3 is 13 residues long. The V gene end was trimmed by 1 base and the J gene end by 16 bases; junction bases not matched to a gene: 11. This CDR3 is CSARGFAGGPLFF. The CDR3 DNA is TGCAGTGCTAGAGGGTTTGCGGGAGGGCCCCTTTTCTTC.

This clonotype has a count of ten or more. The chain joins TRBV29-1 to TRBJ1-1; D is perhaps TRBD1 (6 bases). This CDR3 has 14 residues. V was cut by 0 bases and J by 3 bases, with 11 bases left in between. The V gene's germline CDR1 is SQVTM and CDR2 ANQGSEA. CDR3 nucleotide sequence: TGCAGCGTTGAAGAGGACAGCCTCCACACTGAAGCTTTCTTT. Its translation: CSVEEDSLHTEAFF.

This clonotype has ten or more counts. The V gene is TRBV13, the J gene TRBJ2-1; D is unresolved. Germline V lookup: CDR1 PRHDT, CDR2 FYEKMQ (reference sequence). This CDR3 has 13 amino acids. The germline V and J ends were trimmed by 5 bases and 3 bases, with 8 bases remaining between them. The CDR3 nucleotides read TGTGCCAGCAGCCGATATGACTACAATGAGCAGTTCTTC. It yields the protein CASSRYDYNEQFF. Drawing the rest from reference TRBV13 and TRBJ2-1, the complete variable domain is AAGVIQSPRHLIKEKRETATLKCYPIPRHDTVYWYQQGPGQDPQFLISFYEKMQSDKGSIPDRFSAQQFSDYHSELNMSSLELGDSALYFCASSRYDYNEQFFGPGTRLTVL.

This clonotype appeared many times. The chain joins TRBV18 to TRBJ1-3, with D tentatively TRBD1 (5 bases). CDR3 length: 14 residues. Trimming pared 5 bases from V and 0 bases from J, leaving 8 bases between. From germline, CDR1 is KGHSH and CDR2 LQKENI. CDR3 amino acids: CASSTGGSGNTIYF. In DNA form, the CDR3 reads TGTGCCAGCTCAACAGGTGGCTCTGGAAACACCATATATTTT.

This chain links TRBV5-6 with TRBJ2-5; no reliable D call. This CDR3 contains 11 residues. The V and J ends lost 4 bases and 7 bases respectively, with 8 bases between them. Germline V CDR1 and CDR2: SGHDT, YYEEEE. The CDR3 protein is CASSLRTTQYF. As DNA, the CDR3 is TGTGCCAGCAGCCTGCGGACGACCCAGTACTTC.

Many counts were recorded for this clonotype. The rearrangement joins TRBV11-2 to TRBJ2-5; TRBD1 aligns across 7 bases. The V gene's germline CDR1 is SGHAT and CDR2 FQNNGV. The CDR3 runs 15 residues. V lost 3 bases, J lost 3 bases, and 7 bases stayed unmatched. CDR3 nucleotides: TGTGCCAGCAGCTTGAGACAGGGTAACGAAGAGACCCAGTACTTC. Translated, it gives CASSLRQGNEETQYF.

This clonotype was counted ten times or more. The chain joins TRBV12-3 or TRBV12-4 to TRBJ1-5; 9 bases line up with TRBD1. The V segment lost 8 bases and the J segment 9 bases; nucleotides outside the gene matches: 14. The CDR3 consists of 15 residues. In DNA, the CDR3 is TGTGCCAGCCGATATGGGGGACAGGGCATTGGGCCCCAGCATTTT. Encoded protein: CASRYGGQGIGPQHF.

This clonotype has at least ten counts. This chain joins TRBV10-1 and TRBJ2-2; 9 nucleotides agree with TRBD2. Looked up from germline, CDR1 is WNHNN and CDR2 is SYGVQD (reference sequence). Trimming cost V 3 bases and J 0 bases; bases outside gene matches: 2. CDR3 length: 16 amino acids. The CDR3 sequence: CASSESSGTNTGELFF. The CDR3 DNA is TGCGCCAGCAGTGAATCTAGCGGGACGAACACCGGGGAGCTGTTTTTT.

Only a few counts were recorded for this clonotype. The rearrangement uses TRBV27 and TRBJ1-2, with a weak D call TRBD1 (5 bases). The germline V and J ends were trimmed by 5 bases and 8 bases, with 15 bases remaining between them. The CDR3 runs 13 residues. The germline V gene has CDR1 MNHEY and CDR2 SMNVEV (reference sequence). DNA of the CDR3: TGTGCCAGCAGTAGACTTCAGGGCGGAGGCTACACCTTC. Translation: CASSRLQGGGYTF.

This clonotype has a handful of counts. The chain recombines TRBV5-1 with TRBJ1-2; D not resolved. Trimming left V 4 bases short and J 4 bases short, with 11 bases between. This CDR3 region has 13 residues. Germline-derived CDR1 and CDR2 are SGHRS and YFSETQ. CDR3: CASSMGGSYGYTF. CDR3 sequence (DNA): TGCGCCAGCAGCATGGGAGGGTCCTATGGCTACACCTTC. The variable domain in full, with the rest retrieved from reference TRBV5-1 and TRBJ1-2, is KAGVTQTPRYLIKTRGQQVTLSCSPISGHRSVSWYQQTPGQGLQFLFEYFSETQRNKGNFPGRFSGRQFSNSRSEMNVSTLELGDSALYLCASSMGGSYGYTFGSGTRLTVV.

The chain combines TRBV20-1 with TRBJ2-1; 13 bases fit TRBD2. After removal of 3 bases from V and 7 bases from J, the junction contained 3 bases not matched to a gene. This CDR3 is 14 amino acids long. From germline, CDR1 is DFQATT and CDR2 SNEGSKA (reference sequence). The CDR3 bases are TGCAGTGCTAGTACTAGCGGGAGGGCGAATGAGCAGTTCTTC. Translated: CSASTSGRANEQFF.

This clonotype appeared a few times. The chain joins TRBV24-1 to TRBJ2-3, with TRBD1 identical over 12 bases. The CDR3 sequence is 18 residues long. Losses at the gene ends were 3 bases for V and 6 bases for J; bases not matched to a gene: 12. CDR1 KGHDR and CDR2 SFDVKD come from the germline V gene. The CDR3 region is CATSDPTGTGGPFDTQYF. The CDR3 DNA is TGTGCCACCAGTGATCCAACCGGGACAGGGGGCCCATTCGATACGCAGTATTTT.

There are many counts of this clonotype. CDR3 nucleotide sequence: TGTGCCAGCAGCTTCTTCGACCGTCCCGGGACAGCCCATCCGTACCAAGAGACCCAGTACTTC. Amino acid sequence: CASSFFDRPGTAHPYQETQYF. The chain links TRBV11-3 to TRBJ2-5, with 7 bases identical to TRBD1. The germline gives CDR1 SGHNT, CDR2 YENEEA. This CDR3 comprises 21 residues. After removal of 3 bases from V and 0 bases from J, the junction contained 22 bases not matched to a gene.

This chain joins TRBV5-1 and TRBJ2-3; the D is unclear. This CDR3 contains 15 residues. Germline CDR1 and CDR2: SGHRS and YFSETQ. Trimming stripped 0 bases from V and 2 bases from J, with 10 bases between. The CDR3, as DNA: TGCGCCAGCAGCTTGGCTAATAAGGCCACAGATACGCAGTATTTT. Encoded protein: CASSLANKATDTQYF.

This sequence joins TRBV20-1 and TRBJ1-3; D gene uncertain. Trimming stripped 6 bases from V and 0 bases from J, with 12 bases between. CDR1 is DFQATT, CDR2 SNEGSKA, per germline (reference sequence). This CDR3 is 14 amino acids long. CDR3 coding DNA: TGCAGTGCGCCCGGACGGTCCTCTGGAAACACCATATATTTT. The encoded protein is CSAPGRSSGNTIYF.

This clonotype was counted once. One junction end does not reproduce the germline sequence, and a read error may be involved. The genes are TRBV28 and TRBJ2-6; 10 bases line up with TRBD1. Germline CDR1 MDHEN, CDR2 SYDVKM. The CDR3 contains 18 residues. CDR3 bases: TGTGCCAGCAGGCCAACCCAGACAGGGGGCTCTGGGGCCAACTTCCTGACTTTC. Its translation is CASRPTQTGGSGANFLTF. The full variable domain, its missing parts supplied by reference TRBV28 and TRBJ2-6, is DVKVTQSSRYLVKRTGEKVFLECVQDMDHENMFWYRQDPGLGLRLIYFSYDVKMKEKGDIPEGYSVSREKKERFSLILESASTNQTSMYLCASRPTQTGGSGANFLTFGAGSRLTVL.

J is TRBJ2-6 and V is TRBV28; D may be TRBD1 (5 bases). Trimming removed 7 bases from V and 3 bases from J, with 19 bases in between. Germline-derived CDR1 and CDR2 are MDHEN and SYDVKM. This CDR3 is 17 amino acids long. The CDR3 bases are TGTGCCAGCATTAGTTCCAGGGTGGCATTTGGGGCCAACGTCCTGACTTTC. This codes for CASISSRVAFGANVLTF.

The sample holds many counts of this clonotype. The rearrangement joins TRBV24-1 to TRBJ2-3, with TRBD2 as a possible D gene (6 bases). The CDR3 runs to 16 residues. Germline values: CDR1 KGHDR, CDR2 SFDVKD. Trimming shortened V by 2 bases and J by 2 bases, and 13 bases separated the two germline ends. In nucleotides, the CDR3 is TGTGCCACCAGTGATTCCCGGGACTCACCCACAGATACGCAGTATTTT. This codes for CATSDSRDSPTDTQYF.